This T cell receptor beta chain originates from a study of blood T cell repertoires in COVID-19. CDR1 and CDR2 (germline): KGHSH, LQKENI. CDR3 length: 13 amino acids. With V trimmed by 2 bases and J by 14 bases, 1 base remained unmatched. The protocol was immunoSEQ multiplex PCR, while the TCRdb copy is restricted to in-frame clones and leaves out a portion. Here the sample spans over 65,000 clones, about 81% being singletons. The chain combines TRBV18 with TRBJ2-1; 15 bases match TRBD2. The receptor's source is a human donor in a cohort sampled during active COVID-19. The sequenced sample consisted of peripheral blood. The CDR3 region is CASSPGLAGGKFF. CDR3 in DNA: TGTGCCAGCTCACCAGGACTAGCGGGAGGGAAGTTCTTC.